The source of this TCR beta chain is a study of cytomegalovirus exposure and HLA in healthy donors. Of note for this clone: Its antigen is currently unknown.

CDR1 and CDR2 from the germline V gene are SGHRS and YFSETQ. The junction had 8 bases not matched to a gene; V was cut back by 0 bases and J by 4 bases. This CDR3 has 16 amino acids. Libraries were prepared by immunoSEQ multiplex PCR; TCRdb keeps only in-frame clonotypes and omits some of them. The data show approximately 200,000 clones, over 65% seen once. Study-level points and caveats: Three CMV-associated chains proved CMV antigen-specific in vitro. Many donors carried some public TCRs, although rarity characterized most TCR sequences. Investigators reported 150 to 200 TCR beta chains as tied to cytomegalovirus.

The sample consisted of PBMCs. The chain uses TRBV5-1 and TRBJ1-1; 8 bases align to TRBD1. This sequence was found in a man aged 18 to 29 in good health and CMV-seropositive. CDR3 protein: CASSLETGAVSTEAFF. The CDR3 nucleotides are TGCGCCAGCAGCTTGGAGACAGGGGCAGTGAGCACTGAAGCTTTCTTT.